This note documents a single T cell receptor beta chain sequence. These data originate in a study of cytomegalovirus exposure and HLA in healthy donors. About the study: Genotyping of 430 or so donors showed that around 86% belonged to the Caucasian-associated ancestry cluster.

The PCR used 60 Vbeta and 13 Jbeta primers. The repertoire was sequenced with immunoSEQ multiplex PCR; TCRdb's copy has only in-frame clones and lacks some. The table has 140,000 to 150,000 clones, roughly two thirds seen once. This receptor was identified in a male donor in good health and CMV-seronegative. The sample was PBMCs.

CDR3 in amino acids: CASSVDAGGGTDTQYF. Here the CDR3 DNA reads TGTGCCAGCAGCGTAGACGCGGGGGGTGGCACAGATACGCAGTATTTT. V is TRBV9 and J is TRBJ2-3; TRBD2 matches at 8 bases. The CDR3 sequence is 16 residues long. The germline gives CDR1 SGDLS, CDR2 YYNGEE. V was pared by 0 bases and J by 1 base, with 4 bases of the junction left unmatched.